The 13 T cell receptor beta chains below were found in one sample sequenced in a study of blood T cell repertoires in COVID-19. Only in-frame clones appear in the TCRdb table, and some are missing; sequencing was by immunoSEQ multiplex PCR. The sample carries around 140,000 clones, 80% to 90% recorded once. Sequencing was carried out using peripheral blood. The receptors come from a young man with COVID-19, enrolled during active disease.

The chain combines TRBV7-8 with TRBJ2-7; no firm D call. The germline V gene has CDR1 SGHVS and CDR2 FQNEAQ. With 2 bases removed from V and 5 bases from J, the gap between germline ends came to 13 bases. The CDR3 has 14 residues. CDR3 coding DNA: TGTGCCAGCAGCTTATTGCGTCTACCCCACGAGCAGTACTTC. It encodes CASSLLRLPHEQYF.

This clone was observed once. This chain connects TRBV7-9 to TRBJ2-1; 8 bases map to TRBD2. Per the germline V gene, CDR1 is SEHNR and CDR2 is FQNEAQ (reference sequence). V trimming: 1 base; J trimming: 8 bases; junction bases outside the gene matches: 7. The CDR3 consists of 15 residues. In nucleotides, the CDR3 is TGTGCCAGCAGCTTAGGAGGGACTAGAGGCGATGAGCAGTTCTTC. Translating gives CASSLGGTRGDEQFF.

The J gene is TRBJ1-4, the V gene TRBV6-2 or TRBV6-3; 8 bases agree with TRBD1. The ends lost 4 bases at V and 7 bases at J; junction bases unmatched: 5. CDR1 MNHEY and CDR2 SVGEGT come from the germline V gene. CDR3 length: 14 residues. CDR3 DNA: TGTGCCAGCAGTTCGGAGACAGGGGTTGAAAAACTGTTTTTT. Its protein is CASSSETGVEKLFF.

The chain has TRBV7-9 and TRBJ2-1; D ambiguous. V lost 2 bases, J lost 0 bases, and 17 bases lay in between. The germline CDR1 and CDR2 sequences are SEHNR and FQNEAQ (reference sequence). The CDR3 sequence is 18 residues long. For the CDR3, the DNA is TGTGCCAGCAGCTTAAATTTTTTCGGAGAGAGCTCCTACAATGAGCAGTTCTTC. Translated, it gives CASSLNFFGESSYNEQFF.

V is TRBV4-1 and J is TRBJ2-1, with D uncertain. Per germline, CDR1 MGHRA and CDR2 YSYEKL. CDR3 length: 11 amino acids. The V end was cut by 3 bases, the J end by 10 bases, with 7 bases between. Here the CDR3 DNA reads TGCGCCAGCAGCCAGATGGAGGAGCAGTTCTTC. Translated: CASSQMEEQFF.

The V gene is TRBV6-1, the J gene TRBJ1-1; D possibly corresponds to TRBD1 (6 bases). CDR3 length: 13 residues. Trimming took off 3 bases at V and 6 bases at J, with 11 bases between the two ends. Germline assignment: CDR1 MNHNS and CDR2 SASEGT. The CDR3: CASSEGHHSEAFF. CDR3 in DNA: TGTGCCAGCAGTGAGGGACATCATTCTGAAGCTTTCTTT.

The chain combines TRBV28 with TRBJ2-5; D is ambiguous. The germline V and J ends were trimmed by 1 base and 4 bases, with 7 bases remaining between them. Germline V gives CDR1 MDHEN, CDR2 SYDVKM. The CDR3 has 13 amino acids. The CDR3 reads CASSLSRRETQYF. For the CDR3, the DNA is TGTGCCAGCAGTTTATCAAGGAGAGAGACCCAGTACTTC.

V gene TRBV30 combines with J gene TRBJ1-6; 7 nucleotides align to TRBD1. The V and J ends lost 1 base and 7 bases, in that order; junction bases with no gene match: 4. This CDR3 region has 14 residues. Germline V gives CDR1 GTSNPN, CDR2 SVGIG (reference sequence). The CDR3 sequence is CAWSEGTANSPLHF. CDR3 sequence (DNA): TGTGCCTGGAGTGAGGGGACAGCCAATTCACCCCTCCACTTT. Full variable domain (remainder filled in from reference TRBV30 and TRBJ1-6): SQTIHQWPATLVQPVGSPLSLECTVEGTSNPNLYWYRQAAGRGLQLLFYSVGIGQISSEVPQNLSASRPQDRQFILSSKKLLLSDSGFYLCAWSEGTANSPLHFGNGTRLTVT.

J is TRBJ1-5 and V is TRBV9; 7 nucleotides line up with TRBD1. V was pared by 4 bases and J by 5 bases, with 3 bases of the junction left unmatched. CDR3 length: 13 residues. Looked up from germline, CDR1 is SGDLS and CDR2 is YYNGEE. CDR3 DNA sequence: TGTGCCAGCAGCCAAGGGGGCCATCAGCCCCAGCATTTT. Encoded protein: CASSQGGHQPQHF.

V gene TRBV18 combines with J gene TRBJ2-7; tentative D call: TRBD2 (5 bases). Trimming stripped 3 bases from V and 5 bases from J, with 14 bases between. This CDR3 has 14 residues. Germline lookup yields CDR1 KGHSH and CDR2 LQKENI. The CDR3: CASSPVGDGNEQYF. CDR3 coding DNA: TGTGCCAGCTCACCGGTCGGAGACGGGAACGAGCAGTACTTC. The variable domain in full, completed from reference TRBV18 and TRBJ2-7, reads NAGVMQNPRHLVRRRGQEARLRCSPMKGHSHVYWYRQLPEEGLKFMVYLQKENIIDESGMPKERFSAEFPKEGPSILRIQQVVRGDSAAYFCASSPVGDGNEQYFGPGTRLTVT.

The rearrangement uses TRBV13 and TRBJ2-7, with D unclear. V shed 0 bases and J shed 4 bases, with 7 bases lying between them. Germline CDR1 reads PRHDT; CDR2 reads FYEKMQ (reference sequence). The CDR3 is made up of 13 amino acids. Here the CDR3 DNA reads TGTGCCAGCAGCTTAGGCCTCGGTTACGAGCAGTACTTC. It yields the protein CASSLGLGYEQYF.

This clone was counted only a few times. The chain combines TRBV21-1 with TRBJ2-7; TRBD1, the table's D call, was not compared with the DNA. TRBV21-1 is flagged as a pseudogene. The CDR3 consists of 15 residues. The CDR3 DNA reads TGTGCCAGCAGCCCACACGCACAGGGTGTTTACGAGCAGTACTTC. Protein: CASSPHAQGVYEQYF.

CDR3 nucleotides: TGTGCCACCAGTGATTGGGGGGGCGGCTCTGGGGCCAACGTCCTGACTTTC. This sequence encodes CATSDWGGGSGANVLTF. The J gene is TRBJ2-6, the V gene TRBV24-1, with a possible D match to TRBD2 (7 bases). The CDR3 runs 17 residues. Trimming cost V 2 bases and J 0 bases, with 10 bases left between them. Germline CDR1 is KGHDR and CDR2 is SFDVKD.